This passage covers 9 T cell receptor beta chains from one sample sequenced in a study of T cell responses to AZD1222 COVID-19 vaccine. Repertoires were generated with immunoSEQ multiplex PCR, while TCRdb's copy carries only in-frame clones and drops some. The data contain 120,000 to 150,000 clones, 90% to 95% of them singletons. Sequenced here: peripheral blood, sampled 28 days after the second AZD1222 dose. The receptor source for this set is an adult who received the AZD1222 COVID-19 vaccine.

The V call is TRBV5-1, the J call TRBJ2-7; D might be TRBD2 (6 bases). This CDR3 contains 13 residues. V was trimmed by 0 bases and J by 7 bases, leaving 11 bases between them. Germline assignment: CDR1 SGHRS and CDR2 YFSETQ. In DNA form, the CDR3 reads TGCGCCAGCAGCTTGGGAGTGGCGGGGGAGCAGTACTTC. This codes for CASSLGVAGEQYF.

In this sample, this clone turned up a few times. The chain employs TRBV10-3 and TRBJ2-2; D is unclear. Germline assignment: CDR1 ENHRY and CDR2 SYGVKD. The CDR3 covers 14 residues. V was trimmed by 0 bases and J by 3 bases, leaving 5 bases between them. The CDR3 loop is CAISESADTGELFF. The CDR3 region has the DNA TGTGCCATCAGTGAGTCGGCGGACACCGGGGAGCTGTTTTTT.

J is TRBJ1-2 and V is TRBV19; 7 bases are a match to TRBD1. The CDR3 has 14 amino acids. Germline V gene data show CDR1 as LNHDA and CDR2 as SQIVND (reference sequence). V shed 6 bases and J 4 bases; nucleotides not matched to a gene: 8. CDR3 DNA: TGTGCCAGTAGGCCGGCAGGGGGGATCTATGGCTACACCTTC. Its protein product is CASRPAGGIYGYTF.

This clone was picked up one time. The chain has TRBV10-3 and TRBJ2-2; D is unresolved. CDR1 and CDR2 (germline): ENHRY, SYGVKD. This CDR3 has 14 residues. Trimming removed 3 bases at V and 1 base at J, with 6 bases between. CDR3 sequence reads: CAISEKVNTGELFF. Written as DNA, the CDR3 is TGTGCCATCAGTGAAAAAGTGAACACCGGGGAGCTGTTTTTT.

V usage is TRBV6-2 or TRBV6-3 and J usage is TRBJ2-7; D gene uncertain. There are 14 residues in the CDR3. Germline V lookup: CDR1 MNHEY, CDR2 SVGEGT. V lost 0 bases and J 1 base, leaving 7 bases between the germline ends. CDR3 nucleotides: TGTGCCAGCAGTTACTCGCGGCTATCCTACGAGCAGTACTTC. Amino acids: CASSYSRLSYEQYF.

This clone has just one count. This chain uses TRBV7-2 with TRBJ2-3; TRBD2 matches at 7 bases. After removal of 4 bases from V and 7 bases from J, the junction contained 14 bases not matched to a gene. The CDR3 totals 16 residues. Germline CDR1 SGHTA, CDR2 FQGNSA. This CDR3 reads CASSSPGGGDFNTQYF. For the CDR3, the DNA is TGTGCCAGCAGCTCCCCGGGCGGGGGAGACTTCAATACGCAGTATTTT.

CDR3 protein: CASSFGLAGGIDTQYF. The CDR3 nucleotides are TGTGCCAGCAGCTTCGGACTAGCGGGAGGGATAGATACGCAGTATTTT. J is TRBJ2-3 and V is TRBV9, with 15 nucleotides matching TRBD2. CDR3 length: 16 residues. Germline V lookup: CDR1 SGDLS, CDR2 YYNGEE. V lost 4 bases and J lost 5; bases outside the gene matches: 5.

The V call is TRBV4-1, the J call TRBJ1-6; maybe TRBD1 (5 bases). With 5 bases removed from V and 0 bases from J, the gap between germline ends came to 11 bases. Per the germline V gene, CDR1 is MGHRA and CDR2 is YSYEKL. CDR3 length: 16 amino acids. CDR3 DNA sequence: TGCGCCAGCAGCAGAAGACAGAGCTCCTATAATTCACCCCTCCACTTT. Translating gives CASSRRQSSYNSPLHF.

This chain connects TRBV5-4 to TRBJ2-7, with 12 bases matching TRBD1. This CDR3 is built from 16 residues. The V segment lost 1 base and the J segment 5 bases; nucleotides outside the gene matches: 7. Germline assignment: CDR1 SGHNT and CDR2 YYREEE (reference sequence). CDR3 sequence: CASSLSAGTGGNEQYF. CDR3 DNA sequence: TGTGCCAGCAGCTTGTCAGCTGGGACAGGGGGCAACGAGCAGTACTTC.